This T cell receptor (beta chain) was sequenced during a study of shared clonotypes between healthy human individuals. At the level of the study: Donors consisted of two women and three men between 18 and 49.

Germline CDR1 is PRHDT and CDR2 is FYEKMQ (reference sequence). V was shortened by 1 base and J by 0 bases, with 11 bases between the two germline ends. The CDR3 length is 16 residues. Broader study findings: The sharing of 4% to 5.5% of naive CD4 clonotypes was seen across a handful of donors.

Each subset's genomic DNA was split evenly across several immunoSEQ plates. The protocol was immunoSEQ multiplex PCR, while the TCRdb copy is restricted to in-frame clones and leaves out a portion. The sample holds about 2 million clones, just under 95% seen once. Points on this clone: Its specificity is unknown.

Naivety among CD8 cells was defined by CD45RO negativity and positive CCR7 selection, thereby excluding terminally differentiated effector memory CD45RA+ cells. All participating donors were Caucasian adults from Nashville, Tennessee. Input material: naive CD8+ T cells sorted from blood. The J gene is TRBJ2-3, the V gene TRBV13; D is undetermined. The origin of this receptor is a man aged 18 to 30 in good health. CDR3 sequence reads: CASSLEGPASTDTQYF. CDR3 DNA: TGTGCCAGCAGCTTAGAGGGTCCTGCTAGCACAGATACGCAGTATTTT.